The source of this TCR beta chain is a study of cytomegalovirus exposure and HLA in healthy donors. Findings and caveats of the study: Accurate prediction of HLA-A and HLA-B alleles (for most subjects) was reportedly achieved from TCR beta sequences. Within a later analysis, the majority of CMV-associated TCR beta chains appeared HLA-restricted.

This PCR relied on a set of 60 Vbeta primers and 13 Jbeta primers. The table came from immunoSEQ multiplex PCR; TCRdb's copy has only in-frame clones and leaves some out. The sample carries about 100,000 clones, 70% to 80% recorded once. Comments on this clone: Its antigen is currently unknown.

Trimming removed 4 bases from V and 1 base from J; junction bases left unmatched: 8. The germline V gene has CDR1 SNHLY and CDR2 FYNNEI. The CDR3 has 18 amino acids. This TCR was recovered from a woman aged 60 to 75 in good health and CMV-seropositive. The rearrangement links TRBV2 to TRBJ2-2; the match to TRBD2 covers 11 bases. Input material: PBMCs. The CDR3, as DNA: TGTGCCAGCAGTGCACTAGCGGGAGCCTGGGGGAACACCGGGGAGCTGTTTTTT. Its protein is CASSALAGAWGNTGELFF.